This record concerns one T cell receptor (beta chain) sequence. Which antigen it targets is not known. No per-base quality is available; no much larger clone lies one base away. Libraries were made using the immunoSEQ multiplex PCR assay. For the multiplex PCR, a mixture combining 60 forward primers for TCR Vbeta segments and 13 reverse primers for TCR Jbeta segments was used. A multiplex PCR assay on genomic DNA amplified the CDR3 region of rearranged TCR beta genes. On the Illumina HiSeq System, the amplified TCR beta libraries were sequenced as 87-base-pair reads. For the original study's pipeline: Across the roughly 700 repertoires, a later analysis counted tens of millions of unique TCR beta chains, around 11 million of which were shared by at least two donors. A nearest-neighbor algorithm error-corrected the raw reads and collapsed the reads into unique sequences, merging closely related sequences to remove PCR and sequencing errors. To assign V, D and J gene segments, CDR3 sequences were aligned to IMGT reference sequences. For a sequence to be retained, a match of at least six nucleotides was required to both a V gene segment and a J gene segment. Rearrangements were called productive when the CDR3 lacked stop codons and stayed in frame with V and J; all others were non-productive. CDR3 was defined by IMGT convention, running from the second conserved V-encoded cysteine to the conserved J-encoded phenylalanine. In an earlier analysis of 550 to 650 of the donors, sequences lacking an unambiguous match to a single V gene segment were excluded. In an earlier analysis of 587 of the donors, V segments were called functional above 56.7% productive rearrangements and were called segregating when the between-donor standard deviation exceeded 5%. A statistical classification framework was built to diagnose cytomegalovirus status from the catalog of TCR beta chain sequences. In a later analysis, V and J genes were assigned by comparing TCR nucleotide sequences against IMGT/GENE-DB human TR gene sequences. Using the TCRdist pipeline, a later analysis assigned CDR3 sequences along with most-parsimonious VDJ recombination scenarios. In a later analysis, every TCR beta chain was defined by the combination of its CDR3 amino acid sequence and its V-gene family, and reads without a unique V-gene family were dropped. In a later analysis, 450 to 600 highly shared, low-generation-probability nucleotide sequences were removed to address suspected cross-contamination and a sequencing artifact. A later analysis calculated a clonal expansion index for each public chain from normalized within-repertoire ranks of inferred template counts. In a later analysis, generation probabilities were computed using a VDJ recombination model fitted to out-of-frame rearrangements, and the results were checked against IGoR. A later analysis scored TCR-TCR, TCR-HLA and TCR-CMV co-occurrence with hypergeometric tests, applying a repertoire-size bias correction to TCR pairs. To estimate false discovery rates, a later analysis permuted the HLA or CMV assignments 20 times. In a later analysis, co-occurring TCRs were grouped using DBSCAN, and TCRdist sequence similarity was added for clustering within HLA-allele-positive subsets. Repertoires with fewer than 30,000 or more than 120,000 public chains were left out of co-occurrence clustering, as were roughly five repertoires with anomalous nucleotide sharing. TCRdb obtained this table from immuneACCESS and retained in-frame rearrangements with V and J assigned. These tables miss some clones; where compared with another copy, unresolved V genes account for less than half of the shortfall, and the remainder is unexplained. V and J calls and clone size are as listed in that table; D and trimming were resolved from the DNA. The table for this sample lists roughly 98,000 clones; roughly 74% of them were counted only once. In total, the top ten clones hold 3% of the sample.

This specimen belongs to a study of cytomegalovirus exposure and HLA in healthy donors (dated by TCRdb to 2017 to 2019). Study-level background: According to an earlier analysis of 587 of the donors, some 170 million T cells yielded 100 million or so unique TCR beta sequences and 276 Gb of sequence data. An early release that covered about 600 HLA-typed donors contained approximately 300 gigabases of sequencing data and some 87 million unique TCR sequences. Of the roughly 400 genotyped donors, over 65% fell in the genetic ancestry cluster associated with self-reported Caucasian donors. The study aimed to test whether signatures of past pathogen exposure could be identified by cataloging public T cell receptors. Using immunosequencing, the study profiled T cell repertoires from 550 to 750 subjects and related those repertoires to cytomegalovirus serostatus. In addition to the first cohort of several hundred subjects, a separate validation cohort of 120 different subjects was used. The study combined high-throughput TCR immunosequencing, statistical association of individual TCRs with disease status, and machine learning to predict cytomegalovirus infection status. A later analysis re-examined previously published TCR beta repertoires from just over 650 donors and added high-resolution HLA genotyping to investigate patterns of TCR occurrence. In the later analysis, no new phenotypic data were used to find candidate immune exposures; instead, reliance was placed on TCR beta sequences and their occurrence across donors. In an earlier analysis of 587 of the donors, high-throughput TCR beta sequencing was used to judge whether each TCR beta V gene segment behaved as functional or pseudogenic. Donor age, sex, ethnicity and CMV serostatus were compiled alongside the repertoire data. Genome-wide SNP genotypes for about 60% of the 666 donors were used in a later genetic analysis, which treated that subset as a discovery cohort. Every repertoire in the discovery cohort had been generated on one and the same sequencing platform. HLA typing covered class I and class II loci at four-digit resolution. Typing coverage varied by locus: about 629-640 donors for A, B, C, DRB1 and DQB1; roughly 510 for DQA1; about 600 for DPA1; approximately 450 for DPB1. Because of strong linkage in the cohort, four to six DR-DQ haplotypes were treated as single units for association and clustering. On average, 235,054 unique TCR beta nucleotide sequences were sequenced per donor among 350 to 400 genotyped donors of the cohort, with roughly 18% of those sequences being non-productive. On the study overall, not on this receptor specifically: Compared with the roughly 710-donor mean, donors in an Asian-associated ancestry cluster had fewer N-insertions in productive TCRs, according to a later genetic analysis. Roughly uniform sequencing depth across donors was assumed in presence/absence analyses, although this assumption may not hold. According to the authors, the approach could potentially be generalized to other disease states and immunological phenotypes. An earlier analysis of around 500 of the donors showed that most TCR beta V segments appeared in productive rearrangements either about 90% or about 30% of the time, which broadly matched IMGT annotations. A further reported finding was that TCR beta sequences accurately predicted the HLA-A and HLA-B alleles for most subjects in the first cohort. A total of some 180 TCR beta chains were listed by the study as associated with cytomegalovirus. Correlated functional status among segregating V segments might be attributable to linkage disequilibrium, but an unknown experimental factor could not be ruled out. In a later analysis, TCR association rates were found to vary across HLA loci, with the most associated TCRs seen for DRB1 alleles and the fewest for HLA-C alleles. Because HLA typing was missing for some donors at each locus, association tests included only the typed subset. Some IMGT-functional V segments, including TRBV6-2 and TRBV6-3, could not be told apart with the 87-base-pair reads, so those segments were excluded. For the cohort, immune exposure information was limited to CMV serostatus. A later genetic analysis associated a missense DCLRE1C variant with V-gene and J-gene trimming of TCR beta chains, and an independent cohort replicated the association. A cluster of highly shared sequence variants was judged likely to represent a technical artifact of the sequencing pipeline. Over 15 rarely observed V segments, including chromosome 9 orphons, were excluded from the earlier analysis of almost 600 of the donors because counts were too low. Specific HLA alleles were associated with 15,000 to 20,000 TCR beta sequences at a false discovery rate of 0.05 in a later analysis. A later analysis found that most CMV-associated TCR beta chains appeared HLA-restricted, with HLA associations seemingly driven largely by CMV exposure. The cohort was sequenced for TCR beta chains only, and without alpha or paired-chain data the features that could be detected were limited. Most TCR sequences were observed very rarely across donors, whereas some public TCRs were present in many individuals. The classifier was reported to diagnose cytomegalovirus status with high specificity and sensitivity in both the original cohort and the validation cohort. In a later analysis, HLA-associated TCR beta chains were found to be more clonally expanded and to have lower generation probabilities than equally common non-associated chains. In vitro tests confirmed that a few of the cytomegalovirus-associated TCR beta chains recognize cytomegalovirus antigens. When HLA alleles, especially DR and DQ, strongly co-occurred, TCR associations were difficult to assign to individual alleles. Several of the top co-occurrence clusters appeared to be linked to parvovirus B19, influenza, CMV and Epstein-Barr virus, according to a later analysis.

In total, just over 650 healthy bone marrow donors made up the cohort. At the time of sampling, all cohort members were nominally healthy, though unrecorded immune exposures were likely present. The donor tested CMV seropositive, placing the donor among the 250 to 300 seropositive members of the cohort. A peripheral blood sample was provided by each donor, and peripheral blood mononuclear cells were used for TCR beta sequencing. The Qiagen DNeasy Blood Extraction Kit was used to extract genomic DNA from the blood cell samples. The CDR3 goes from the cysteine to the phenylalanine over 16 residues. CDR3 DNA only is kept here, 48 bases in frame from base 1. V and J are truncated by 1 base and 4 bases respectively, leaving an intervening sequence of 16 bases. CDR1 SGHDN and CDR2 FVKESK were looked up in the germline V gene.

Recombination joined TRBV14 with TRBJ1-2, with the D gene not clear enough to name. The clonotype originates from a female donor in good health and CMV-seropositive. Sequencing was done on a sample of PBMCs. The nucleotide sequence reads TGTGCCAGCAGCCAAGGCCGTATTAGAGAGGGCTATGGCTACACCTTC. It encodes CASSQGRIREGYGYTF.